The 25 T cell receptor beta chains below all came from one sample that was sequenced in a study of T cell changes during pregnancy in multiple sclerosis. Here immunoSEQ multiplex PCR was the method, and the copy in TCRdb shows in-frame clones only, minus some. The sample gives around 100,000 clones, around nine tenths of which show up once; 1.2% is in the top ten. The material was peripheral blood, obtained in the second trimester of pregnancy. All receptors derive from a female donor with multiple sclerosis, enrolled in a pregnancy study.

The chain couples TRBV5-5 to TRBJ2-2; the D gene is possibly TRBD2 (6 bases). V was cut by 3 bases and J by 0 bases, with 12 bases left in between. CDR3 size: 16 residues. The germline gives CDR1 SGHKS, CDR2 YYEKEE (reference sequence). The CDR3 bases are TGTGCCAGCAGCTCACTAGCACCTCCGAACACCGGGGAGCTGTTTTTT. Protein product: CASSSLAPPNTGELFF.

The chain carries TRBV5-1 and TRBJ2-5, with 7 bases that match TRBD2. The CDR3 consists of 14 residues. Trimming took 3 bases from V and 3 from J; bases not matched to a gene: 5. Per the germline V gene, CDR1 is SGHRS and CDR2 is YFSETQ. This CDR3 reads CASSSPGREETQYF. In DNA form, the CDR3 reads TGCGCCAGCAGCTCTCCGGGGAGGGAAGAGACCCAGTACTTC.

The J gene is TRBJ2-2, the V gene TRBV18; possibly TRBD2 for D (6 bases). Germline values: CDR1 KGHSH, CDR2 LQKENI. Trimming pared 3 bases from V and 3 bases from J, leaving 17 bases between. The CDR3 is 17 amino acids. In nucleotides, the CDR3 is TGTGCCAGCTCACCTTTGCCCCCGGGACTCTACACCGGGGAGCTGTTTTTT. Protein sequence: CASSPLPPGLYTGELFF.

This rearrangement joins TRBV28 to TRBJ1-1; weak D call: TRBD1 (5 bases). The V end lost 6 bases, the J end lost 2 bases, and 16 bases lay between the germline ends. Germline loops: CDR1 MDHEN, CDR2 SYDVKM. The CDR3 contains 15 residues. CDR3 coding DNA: TGTGCCAGCAGGAAAGGGGCGGTGGCTAACACTGAAGCTTTCTTT. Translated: CASRKGAVANTEAFF.

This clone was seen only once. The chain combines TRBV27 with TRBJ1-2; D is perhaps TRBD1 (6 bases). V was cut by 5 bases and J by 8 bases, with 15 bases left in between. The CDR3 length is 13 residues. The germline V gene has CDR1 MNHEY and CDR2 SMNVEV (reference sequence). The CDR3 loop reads CASSIHRAGGYTF. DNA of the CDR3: TGTGCCAGCAGTATCCACAGGGCTGGAGGCTACACCTTC.

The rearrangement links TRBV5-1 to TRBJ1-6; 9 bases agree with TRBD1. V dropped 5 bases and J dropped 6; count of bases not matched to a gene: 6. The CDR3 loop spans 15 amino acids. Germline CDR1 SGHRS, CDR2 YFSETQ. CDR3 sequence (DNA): TGCGCCAGCAGTGAAAGGACAGGGGCTAATTCACCCCTCCACTTT. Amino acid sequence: CASSERTGANSPLHF.

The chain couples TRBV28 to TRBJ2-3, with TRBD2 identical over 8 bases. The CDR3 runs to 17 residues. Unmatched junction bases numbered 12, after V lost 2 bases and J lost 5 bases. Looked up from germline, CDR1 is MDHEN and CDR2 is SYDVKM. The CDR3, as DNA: TGTGCCAGCAGTTTAGGTAGACAGCGGGAGTATAAAGATACGCAGTATTTT. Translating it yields CASSLGRQREYKDTQYF. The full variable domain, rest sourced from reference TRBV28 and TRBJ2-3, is DVKVTQSSRYLVKRTGEKVFLECVQDMDHENMFWYRQDPGLGLRLIYFSYDVKMKEKGDIPEGYSVSREKKERFSLILESASTNQTSMYLCASSLGRQREYKDTQYFGPGTRLTVL.

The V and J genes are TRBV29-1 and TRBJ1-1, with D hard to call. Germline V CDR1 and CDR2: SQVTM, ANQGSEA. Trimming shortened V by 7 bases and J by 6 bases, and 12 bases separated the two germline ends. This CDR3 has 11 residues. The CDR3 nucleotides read TGCAGCGCCGGCGGGTACGCTGAAGCTTTCTTT. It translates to CSAGGYAEAFF. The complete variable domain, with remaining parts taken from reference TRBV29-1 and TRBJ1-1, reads SAVISQKPSRDICQRGTSLTIQCQVDSQVTMMFWYRQQPGQSLTLIATANQGSEATYESGFVIDKFPISRPNLTFSTLTVSNMSPEDSSIYLCSAGGYAEAFFGQGTRLTVV.

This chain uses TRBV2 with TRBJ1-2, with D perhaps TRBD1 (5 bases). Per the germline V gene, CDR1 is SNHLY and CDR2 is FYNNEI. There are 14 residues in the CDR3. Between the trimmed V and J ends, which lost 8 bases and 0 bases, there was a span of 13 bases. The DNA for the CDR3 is TGTGCCAGCGAAGGGCAGGGTCCTAACTATGGCTACACCTTC. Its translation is CASEGQGPNYGYTF.

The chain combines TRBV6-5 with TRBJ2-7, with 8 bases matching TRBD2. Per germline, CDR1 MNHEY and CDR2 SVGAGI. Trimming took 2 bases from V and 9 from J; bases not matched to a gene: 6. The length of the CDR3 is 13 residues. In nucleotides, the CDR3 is TGTGCCAGCAGTTACCGGGAGCGGGAGCCGCAGTACTTC. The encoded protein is CASSYREREPQYF.

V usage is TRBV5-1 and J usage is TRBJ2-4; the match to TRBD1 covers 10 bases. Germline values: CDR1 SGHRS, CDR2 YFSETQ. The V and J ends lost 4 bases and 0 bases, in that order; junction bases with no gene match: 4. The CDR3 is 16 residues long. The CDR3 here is CASSPDRGVAKNIQYF. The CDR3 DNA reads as TGCGCCAGCAGCCCGGACAGGGGGGTAGCCAAAAACATTCAGTACTTC.

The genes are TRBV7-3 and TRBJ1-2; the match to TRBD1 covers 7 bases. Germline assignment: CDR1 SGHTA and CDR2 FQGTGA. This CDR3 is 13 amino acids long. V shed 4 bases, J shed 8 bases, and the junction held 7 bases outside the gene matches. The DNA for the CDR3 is TGTGCCAGCAGCTCAACAGGGGATTCGGGCTACACCTTC. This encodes CASSSTGDSGYTF.

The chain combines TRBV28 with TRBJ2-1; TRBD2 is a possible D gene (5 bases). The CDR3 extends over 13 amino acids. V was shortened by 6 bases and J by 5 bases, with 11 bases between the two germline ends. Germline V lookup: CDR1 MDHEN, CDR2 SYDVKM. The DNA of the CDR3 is TGTGCCAGCAGGGGCAGCGGTAACAATGAGCAGTTCTTC. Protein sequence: CASRGSGNNEQFF.

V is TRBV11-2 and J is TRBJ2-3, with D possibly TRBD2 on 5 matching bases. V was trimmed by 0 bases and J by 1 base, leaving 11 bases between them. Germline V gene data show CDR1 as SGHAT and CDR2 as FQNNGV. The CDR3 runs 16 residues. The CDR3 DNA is TGTGCCAGCAGCTTAGATGCGGCCGGGGGCACAGATACGCAGTATTTT. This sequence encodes CASSLDAAGGTDTQYF. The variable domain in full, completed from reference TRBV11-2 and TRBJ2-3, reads EAGVAQSPRYKIIEKRQSVAFWCNPISGHATLYWYQQILGQGPKLLIQFQNNGVVDDSQLPKDRFSAERLKGVDSTLKIQPAKLEDSAVYLCASSLDAAGGTDTQYFGPGTRLTVL.

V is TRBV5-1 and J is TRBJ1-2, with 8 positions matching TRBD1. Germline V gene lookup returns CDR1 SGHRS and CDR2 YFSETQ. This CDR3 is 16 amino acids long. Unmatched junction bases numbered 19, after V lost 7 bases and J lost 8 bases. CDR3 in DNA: TGCGCCAGCTGTCCGGGACAGGCGATCGGCTGGGGAGGCTACACCTTC. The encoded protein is CASCPGQAIGWGGYTF. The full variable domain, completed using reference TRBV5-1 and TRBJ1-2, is KAGVTQTPRYLIKTRGQQVTLSCSPISGHRSVSWYQQTPGQGLQFLFEYFSETQRNKGNFPGRFSGRQFSNSRSEMNVSTLELGDSALYLCASCPGQAIGWGGYTFGSGTRLTVV.

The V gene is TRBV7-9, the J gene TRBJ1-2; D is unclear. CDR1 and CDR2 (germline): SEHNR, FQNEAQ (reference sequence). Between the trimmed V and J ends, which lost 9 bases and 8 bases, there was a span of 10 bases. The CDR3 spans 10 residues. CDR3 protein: CARGGSGYTF. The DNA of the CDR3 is TGTGCCAGGGGCGGGTCCGGCTACACCTTC.

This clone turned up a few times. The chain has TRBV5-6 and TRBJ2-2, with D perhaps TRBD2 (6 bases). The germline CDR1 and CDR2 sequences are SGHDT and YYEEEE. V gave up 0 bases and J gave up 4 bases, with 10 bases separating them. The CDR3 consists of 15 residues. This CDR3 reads CASSLGGGSTGELFF. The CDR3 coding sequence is TGTGCCAGCAGCTTGGGTGGGGGGAGCACCGGGGAGCTGTTTTTT.

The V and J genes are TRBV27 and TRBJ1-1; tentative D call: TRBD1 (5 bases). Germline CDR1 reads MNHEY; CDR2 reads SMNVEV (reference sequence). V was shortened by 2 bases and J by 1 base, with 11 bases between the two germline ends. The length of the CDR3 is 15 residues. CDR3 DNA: TGTGCCAGCAGTTTAAGATGGCAGGGGAACACTGAAGCTTTCTTT. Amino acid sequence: CASSLRWQGNTEAFF.

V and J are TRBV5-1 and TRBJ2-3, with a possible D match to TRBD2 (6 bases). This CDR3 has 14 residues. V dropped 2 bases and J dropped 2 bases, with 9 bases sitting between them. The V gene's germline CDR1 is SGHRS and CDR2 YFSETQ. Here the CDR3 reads CASSFRDSTDTQYF. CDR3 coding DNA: TGCGCCAGCAGCTTCCGGGACTCCACAGATACGCAGTATTTT.

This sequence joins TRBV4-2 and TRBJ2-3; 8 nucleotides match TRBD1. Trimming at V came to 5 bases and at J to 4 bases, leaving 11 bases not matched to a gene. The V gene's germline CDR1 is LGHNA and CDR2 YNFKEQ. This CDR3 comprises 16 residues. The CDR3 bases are TGTGCCAGCAGCACCCGGGACAGGAGAGGGGCAGATACGCAGTATTTT. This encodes CASSTRDRRGADTQYF.

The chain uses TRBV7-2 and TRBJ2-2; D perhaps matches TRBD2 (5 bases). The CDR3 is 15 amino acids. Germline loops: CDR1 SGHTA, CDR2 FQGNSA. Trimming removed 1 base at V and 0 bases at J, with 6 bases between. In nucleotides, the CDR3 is TGTGCCAGCAGCTTAGACGGGGCGAACACCGGGGAGCTGTTTTTT. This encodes CASSLDGANTGELFF. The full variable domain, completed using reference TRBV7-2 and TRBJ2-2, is GAGVSQSPSNKVTEKGKDVELRCDPISGHTALYWYRQSLGQGLEFLIYFQGNSAPDKSGLPSDRFSAERTGGSVSTLTIQRTQQEDSAVYLCASSLDGANTGELFFGEGSRLTVL.

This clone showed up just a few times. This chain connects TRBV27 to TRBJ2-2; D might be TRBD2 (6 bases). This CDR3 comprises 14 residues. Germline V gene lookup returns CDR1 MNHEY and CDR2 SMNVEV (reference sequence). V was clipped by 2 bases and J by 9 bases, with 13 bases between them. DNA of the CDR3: TGTGCCAGCAGTTTAGGGGCGGGGAACAGGGAGCTGTTTTTT. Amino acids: CASSLGAGNRELFF.

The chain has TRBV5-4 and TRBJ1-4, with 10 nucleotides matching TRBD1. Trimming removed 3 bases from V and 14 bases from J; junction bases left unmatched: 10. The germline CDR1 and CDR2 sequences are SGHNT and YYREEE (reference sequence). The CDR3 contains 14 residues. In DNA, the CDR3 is TGTGCCAGCAGCTCGGGACAGGGGACCTCCGGGCTGTTTTTT. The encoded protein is CASSSGQGTSGLFF.

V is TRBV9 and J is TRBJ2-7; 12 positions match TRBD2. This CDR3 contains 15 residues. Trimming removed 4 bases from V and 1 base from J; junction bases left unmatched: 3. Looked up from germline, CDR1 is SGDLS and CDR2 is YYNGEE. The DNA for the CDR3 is TGTGCCAGCAGCATCGGACTAGCGGGGTCCTACGAGCAGTACTTC. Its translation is CASSIGLAGSYEQYF.

The CDR3 region is CAWSGDRVGEKLFF. CDR3 coding DNA: TGTGCCTGGAGCGGAGACAGGGTGGGTGAAAAACTGTTTTTT. This chain links TRBV30 with TRBJ1-4; TRBD1 agrees at 7 bases. Germline V gene lookup returns CDR1 GTSNPN and CDR2 SVGIG (reference sequence). V shed 3 bases, J shed 7 bases, and the junction held 8 bases outside the gene matches. The CDR3 has 14 amino acids.